Each of the 19 T cell receptor beta chains below was sequenced from the same sample in a study of Ad26.COV2.S vaccination and SARS-CoV-2 variants. Treatment denoted: some 20 received Ad26.COV2.S at low or high dose, single or two shots; about 5 received placebo; per-sample allocation not given. Day 63 following the first vaccine or placebo injection was when the samples were taken. The method was immunoSEQ multiplex PCR; TCRdb's version includes in-frame clones alone and lacks a portion of them. The repertoire includes 300,000 to 350,000 clones, less than 90% of them detected once, and 5.5% to 7% sits in the top ten. Sequencing used peripheral blood, obtained in a trial of Ad26.COV2.S vaccine versus placebo. Every receptor here comes from a person between 18 and 65 years old who received the Ad26.COV2.S COVID-19 vaccine or a placebo.

This sequence joins TRBV4-3 and TRBJ1-6; 8 bases map to TRBD1. Germline lookup yields CDR1 LGHNA and CDR2 YSLEER. The CDR3 covers 17 residues. V lost 0 bases, J lost 9 bases, and 10 bases stayed unmatched. The CDR3 DNA follows: TGCGCCAGCAGCCAAGATGTGGACAGGGTACTTCGTTCACCCCTCCACTTT. Encoded protein: CASSQDVDRVLRSPLHF.

The J gene is TRBJ1-1, the V gene TRBV6-2 or TRBV6-3, with 9 bases matching TRBD1. V was pared by 5 bases and J by 7 bases, with 14 bases of the junction left unmatched. CDR1 is MNHEY, CDR2 SVGEGT, per germline. The CDR3 loop spans 16 amino acids. For the CDR3, the DNA is TGTGCCAGCAGTCAGCCCCTTACAGGGGGCGGAGGTGAAGCTTTCTTT. The encoded protein is CASSQPLTGGGGEAFF.

The chain carries TRBV25-1 and TRBJ1-2, with D unresolved. Germline V gene sequence: CDR1 MGHDK, CDR2 SYGVNS. The germline V and J ends were trimmed by 4 bases and 7 bases, with 10 bases remaining between them. The CDR3 runs 12 residues. CDR3 sequence: CASSAWDSGYTF. Here the CDR3 DNA reads TGTGCCAGCAGTGCCTGGGATTCTGGCTACACCTTC.

The chain uses TRBV5-1 and TRBJ2-3; 8 positions match TRBD2. Germline CDR1 reads SGHRS; CDR2 reads YFSETQ. Trimming cost V 5 bases and J 4 bases; bases outside gene matches: 3. This CDR3 has 13 residues. The CDR3 spells CASRFSGADTQYF. CDR3 DNA sequence: TGCGCCAGCAGATTTAGCGGGGCAGATACGCAGTATTTT.

A word on this clone: The sample carries other DNA sequences with the same CDR3. The chain uses TRBV29-1 and TRBJ2-5; possibly TRBD2 for D (6 bases). Germline V lookup: CDR1 SQVTM, CDR2 ANQGSEA. The V end lost 6 bases, the J end lost 2 bases, and 10 bases lay between the germline ends. The CDR3 is 12 amino acids. The CDR3: CSVGSGQETQYF. The CDR3, as DNA: TGCAGCGTCGGTAGCGGACAAGAGACCCAGTACTTC.

V and J are TRBV27 and TRBJ2-3, with 12 bases that match TRBD1. Germline-derived CDR1 and CDR2 are MNHEY and SMNVEV (reference sequence). V dropped 5 bases and J dropped 4; count of bases not matched to a gene: 4. The CDR3 is 15 amino acids. The CDR3 bases are TGTGCCAGCAGTGTAGGGACAGGGGGCCCAGATACGCAGTATTTT. This encodes CASSVGTGGPDTQYF.

This rearrangement joins TRBV11-3 to TRBJ2-2; D possibly corresponds to TRBD1 (6 bases). This CDR3 region has 15 residues. Germline V lookup: CDR1 SGHNT, CDR2 YENEEA. V was clipped by 4 bases and J by 1 base, with 10 bases between them. CDR3 DNA: TGTGCCAGCAGCTCCTTGGACAGGAACACCGGGGAGCTGTTTTTT. Protein sequence: CASSSLDRNTGELFF.

The gene calls are TRBV19 and TRBJ1-5; D is unresolved. This CDR3 is built from 13 residues. Germline assignment: CDR1 LNHDA and CDR2 SQIVND (reference sequence). V shed 6 bases and J shed 0 bases, with 6 bases lying between them. CDR3 sequence (DNA): TGTGCCAGTAGAGCCGTTAGCAATCAGCCCCAGCATTTT. The encoded protein is CASRAVSNQPQHF.

This chain links TRBV9 with TRBJ2-1; 14 bases are shared with TRBD2. Germline CDR1 SGDLS, CDR2 YYNGEE. V trimming: 4 bases; J trimming: 7 bases; junction bases outside the gene matches: 4. The CDR3 sequence is 15 residues long. CDR3 in amino acids: CASSPGLAGGNEQFF. CDR3 bases: TGTGCCAGCAGCCCAGGACTAGCGGGAGGTAATGAGCAGTTCTTC.

This clone was observed a single time. This chain joins TRBV9 and TRBJ2-2, with D tentatively TRBD1 or TRBD2 (5 bases each). CDR1 is SGDLS and CDR2 is YYNGEE in the germline V gene. The CDR3 loop spans 16 amino acids. Trimming cost V 2 bases and J 6 bases, with 17 bases left between them. CDR3 DNA sequence: TGTGCCAGCAGCGTTTCGTTGGGGGTTTCCCCCGGGGAGCTGTTTTTT. Translating it yields CASSVSLGVSPGELFF.

The chain joins TRBV28 to TRBJ2-5; 16 bases align to TRBD2. V lost 5 bases and J lost 4; bases outside the gene matches: 7. CDR1 and CDR2 (germline): MDHEN, SYDVKM. CDR3 size: 17 residues. The CDR3 here is CASSEGLAGGPGETQYF. Written as DNA, the CDR3 is TGTGCCAGCAGTGAGGGACTAGCGGGAGGGCCGGGAGAGACCCAGTACTTC.

The chain joins TRBV6-2 or TRBV6-3 to TRBJ2-7, with D possibly matching TRBD2 (6 bases). This CDR3 contains 16 residues. V lost 5 bases, J lost 3 bases, and 20 bases lay in between. Germline V gene lookup returns CDR1 MNHEY and CDR2 SVGEGT. The CDR3 DNA is TGTGCCAGCAGTCCCTCCATCGGGACTCCCGTCTACGAGCAGTACTTC. Its protein product is CASSPSIGTPVYEQYF.

J is TRBJ2-3 and V is TRBV2; no definite D call. With 7 bases removed from V and 4 bases from J, the gap between germline ends came to 12 bases. Per germline, CDR1 SNHLY and CDR2 FYNNEI. The CDR3 is made up of 13 amino acids. The CDR3 region has the DNA TGTGCCAGCAATATAGTGTCCCCAGATACGCAGTATTTT. It translates to CASNIVSPDTQYF.

This chain uses TRBV14 with TRBJ1-1; D is perhaps TRBD1 (5 bases). This CDR3 has 14 residues. Germline CDR1 and CDR2: SGHDN and FVKESK. Trimming shortened V by 4 bases and J by 4 bases, and 13 bases separated the two germline ends. Written as DNA, the CDR3 is TGTGCCAGCAGCCCGCAGGGAGTCTTCACTGAAGCTTTCTTT. It yields the protein CASSPQGVFTEAFF.

The CDR3 nucleotides read TGTGCCAGCAGCCGGAGGGGGGGCCGGGAGACCCAGTACTTC. Protein: CASSRRGGRETQYF. The V gene is TRBV3-1 (or the pseudogene TRBV3-2), the J gene TRBJ2-5, with D maybe TRBD2 (7 bases). V lost 4 bases to trimming and J lost 5 bases, with 14 bases between them. The CDR3 is made up of 14 amino acids. Germline V lookup: CDR1 LGHDT, CDR2 YNNKEL (reference sequence).

The rearrangement uses TRBV29-1 and TRBJ1-5, with no clear D. Germline assignment: CDR1 SQVTM and CDR2 ANQGSEA. Trimming took off 6 bases at V and 5 bases at J, with 23 bases between the two ends. CDR3 length: 16 amino acids. The CDR3 DNA reads as TGCAGCGTGCTAACCACCGTAGGGTTGGCGGATCAGCCCCAGCATTTT. It specifies CSVLTTVGLADQPQHF.

The chain couples TRBV5-1 to TRBJ2-2, with 7 bases that match TRBD1. This CDR3 is 16 amino acids long. Germline CDR1 SGHRS, CDR2 YFSETQ. V lost 4 bases, J lost 4 bases, and 10 bases stayed unmatched. The CDR3 nucleotides read TGCGCCAGCAGCCCCCCGGGACAGACTTTCACCGGGGAGCTGTTTTTT. Translation: CASSPPGQTFTGELFF.

The V call is TRBV7-9, the J call TRBJ1-2; D is unresolved. V was trimmed by 2 bases and J by 3 bases, leaving 16 bases between them. There are 16 residues in the CDR3. From germline, CDR1 is SEHNR and CDR2 FQNEAQ (reference sequence). CDR3 sequence (DNA): TGTGCCAGCAGCTTAACTCGACGGAAAGGCGACTATGGCTACACCTTC. The encoded protein is CASSLTRRKGDYGYTF.

The rearrangement uses TRBV6-1 and TRBJ1-1; D call uncertain. The V end was cut by 1 base, the J end by 5 bases, with 5 bases between. Germline values: CDR1 MNHNS, CDR2 SASEGT. This CDR3 is built from 12 residues. The CDR3 here is CASSEVRTEAFF. The DNA of the CDR3 is TGTGCCAGCAGTGAAGTACGGACTGAAGCTTTCTTT.